The 5 T cell receptor beta chains below come from one sample, sequenced in a study of glioma-infiltrating T cells. The iRepertoire nested amplicon-rescue multiplex PCR amplified TCR alpha and beta CDR3s from RNA. One entry per CDR3 protein results from TCRdb running MiXCR on the multiplex PCR reads. The sample includes 3,000 to 3,500 distinct CDR3 sequences, 65% to 90% of them seen just once. The material sequenced was glioma tissue, nonneoplastic brain tissue, or PBMCs (not recorded which). Source of these receptors: a human donor with low-grade glioma or glioblastoma, undergoing nonglioma brain surgery, or in good health (not recorded which).

This clonotype has only one observation. The size of this beta chain means little, since it is a stray read in a library made for alpha chains. The chain recombines TRBV6-1 with TRBJ2-4, with TRBD2 as a possible D gene (7 bases). The length of the CDR3 is 14 residues. Per germline, CDR1 MNHNS and CDR2 SASEGT. V lost 10 bases, J lost 1 base, and 14 bases lay in between. The CDR3 loop reads CATAAGAAKNIQYF. The CDR3, as DNA: TGTGCCACCGCCGCGGGGGCGGCCAAAAACATTCAGTACTTC.

For this clonotype: Because the library targeted alpha chains, this beta chain is an off-target read whose size means little. This sequence joins TRBV27 and TRBJ2-5; D is unresolved. Between the trimmed V and J ends, which lost 5 bases and 2 bases, there was a span of 12 bases. Germline V gene sequence: CDR1 MNHEY, CDR2 SMNVEV (reference sequence). The CDR3 is made up of 14 amino acids. This CDR3 reads CASSPVRLQETQYF. DNA of the CDR3: TGTGCCAGCAGTCCTGTACGCCTACAAGAGACCCAGTACTTC.

As concerns this clonotype: Its ends do not fully match the called genes, so a read error is possible. This beta chain is a stray sequence in a library constructed for alpha chains; its clone size is not meaningful. The chain is built from TRBV11-2 and TRBJ2-1; TRBD2 matches 9 bases. The germline CDR1 and CDR2 sequences are SGHAT and FQNNGV. The CDR3 contains 15 residues. CDR3 DNA: TGTGACAGCAGCTTAAGGACTAGCGAAAGCAATGAGCAGTTCTTC. It encodes CDSSLRTSESNEQFF.

Turning to this clonotype: This beta chain is an off-target read within a library intended for alpha chains, so its frequency means little. V is TRBV6-6 and J is TRBJ1-2; TRBD1 might be the D (5 bases). The CDR3 length is 15 residues. The V end lost 0 bases, the J end lost 3 bases, and 11 bases lay between the germline ends. Germline V gene data show CDR1 as MNHNY and CDR2 as SVGAGI (reference sequence). In nucleotides, the CDR3 is TGTGCCAGCAGTTACTCAGGGGTAGTAGACTATGGCTACACCTTC. It yields the protein CASSYSGVVDYGYTF.

A word on this clonotype: Within a library made for alpha chains, this beta chain is off target, and its count is uninformative. This sequence joins TRBV20-1 and TRBJ2-5; 8 nucleotides agree with TRBD2. The germline V gene encodes CDR1 DFQATT and CDR2 SNEGSKA (reference sequence). V dropped 3 bases and J dropped 5; count of bases not matched to a gene: 8. The CDR3 runs to 14 residues. CDR3 amino acids: CSASPGRVVETQYF. Written as DNA, the CDR3 is TGCAGTGCTAGTCCCGGGAGGGTTGTTGAGACCCAGTACTTC.